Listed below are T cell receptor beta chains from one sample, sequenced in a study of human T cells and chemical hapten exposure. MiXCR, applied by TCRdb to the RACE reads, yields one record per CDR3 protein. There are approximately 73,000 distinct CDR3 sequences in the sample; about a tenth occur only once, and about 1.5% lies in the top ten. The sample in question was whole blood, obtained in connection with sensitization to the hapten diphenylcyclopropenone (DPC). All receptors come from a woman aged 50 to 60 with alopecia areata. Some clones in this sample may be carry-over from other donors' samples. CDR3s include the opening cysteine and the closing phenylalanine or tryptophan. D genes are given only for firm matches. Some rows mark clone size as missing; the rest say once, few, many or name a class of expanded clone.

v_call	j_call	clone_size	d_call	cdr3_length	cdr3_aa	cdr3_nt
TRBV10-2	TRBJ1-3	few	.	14	CASSVLSSGNTIYF	TGCGCCAGCAGTGTCTTGAGCTCTGGAAACACCATATATTTT
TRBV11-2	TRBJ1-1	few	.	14	CASSSRDLGTEAFF	TGTGCCAGCAGCTCGCGGGACTTGGGCACTGAAGCTTTCTTT
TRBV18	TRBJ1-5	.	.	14	CASSPQGDYQPQHF	TGTGCCAGCTCACCACAGGGGGATTATCAGCCCCAGCATTTT
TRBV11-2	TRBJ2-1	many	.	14	CASGVRHGANEQFF	TGTGCCAGCGGGGTGCGGCATGGGGCCAATGAGCAGTTCTTC
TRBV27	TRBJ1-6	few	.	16	CASSILPGKRNSPLHF	TGTGCCAGCAGTATTCTTCCCGGGAAGAGAAATTCACCCCTCCACTTT
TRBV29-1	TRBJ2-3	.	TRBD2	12	CSGEGRSDTRYF	TGCAGCGGGGAGGGCCGCTCAGATACGCGGTATTTT
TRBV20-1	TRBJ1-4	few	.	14	CSAREAGVNEKLFF	TGCAGTGCTAGAGAGGCGGGGGTTAATGAAAAACTGTTTTTT
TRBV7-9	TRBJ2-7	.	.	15	CASSLGGRFGDEQYF	TGTGCCAGCAGCTTAGGGGGCCGGTTTGGGGACGAGCAGTACTTC
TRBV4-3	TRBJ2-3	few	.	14	CASSQDPSRDTQYF	TGCGCCAGCAGCCAAGATCCCTCTCGAGATACGCAGTATTTT
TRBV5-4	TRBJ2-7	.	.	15	CASSLQRQSLPEQYF	TGTGCCAGCAGCTTGCAGAGACAGTCTTTGCCCGAGCAGTACTTC
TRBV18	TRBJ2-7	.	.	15	CASSPGGPSSYEQYF	TGTGCCAGCTCACCGGGGGGGCCCAGCTCCTACGAGCAGTACTTC
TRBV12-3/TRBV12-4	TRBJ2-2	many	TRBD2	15	CASRGAGTNTGELFF	TGTGCCAGCAGGGGAGCGGGGACTAACACCGGGGAGCTGTTTTTT
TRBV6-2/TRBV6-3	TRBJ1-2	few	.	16	CASRRPAGQSAYGYTF	TGTGCCAGCAGACGCCCCGCTGGACAGTCCGCTTATGGCTACACCTTC
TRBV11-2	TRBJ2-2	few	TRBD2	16	CASSLGLAVNTGELFF	TGTGCCAGCAGCTTAGGACTAGCGGTGAACACCGGGGAGCTGTTTTTT
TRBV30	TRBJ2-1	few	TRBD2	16	CAWSATSGSPYNEQFF	TGTGCCTGGAGTGCGACTAGCGGGTCTCCGTACAATGAGCAGTTCTTC
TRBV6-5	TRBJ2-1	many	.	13	CASRAGASDEQFF	TGTGCCAGCAGGGCGGGGGCTAGCGATGAGCAGTTCTTC
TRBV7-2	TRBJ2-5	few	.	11	CASSQQETQYF	TGTGCCAGCAGCCAACAAGAGACCCAGTACTTC
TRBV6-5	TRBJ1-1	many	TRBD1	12	CASGVVGGEAFF	TGTGCCAGCGGGGTCGTAGGGGGCGAAGCTTTCTTT
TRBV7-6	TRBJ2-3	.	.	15	CASSGGVLRTDTQYF	TGTGCCAGCAGCGGGGGAGTCCTCCGCACAGATACGCAGTATTTT
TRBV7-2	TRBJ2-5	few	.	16	CASSLAPRGGAETQYF	TGTGCCAGCAGCTTAGCCCCGCGTGGGGGCGCGGAGACCCAGTACTTC
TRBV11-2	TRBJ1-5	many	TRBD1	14	CASSLTGGNQPQHF	TGTGCCAGCAGCTTGACAGGGGGTAATCAGCCCCAGCATTTT
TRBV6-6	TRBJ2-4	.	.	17	CASTTTQGMGAKNIQYF	TGTGCCAGCACTACTACGCAGGGGATGGGCGCCAAAAACATTCAGTACTTC
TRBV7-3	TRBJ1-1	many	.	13	CASSLKWGTEAFF	TGTGCCAGCAGCTTAAAGTGGGGCACTGAAGCTTTCTTT
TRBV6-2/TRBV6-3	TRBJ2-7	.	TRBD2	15	CASIAGTSGSSEQYF	TGTGCCAGCATCGCCGGGACTAGCGGGAGTAGCGAGCAGTACTTC
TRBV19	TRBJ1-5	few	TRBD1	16	CASSRTGGAGNQPQHF	TGTGCCAGTAGTCGGACAGGTGGTGCGGGCAATCAGCCCCAGCATTTT
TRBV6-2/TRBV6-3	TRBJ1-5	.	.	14	CASTKKNSNQPQHF	TGTGCCAGCACCAAGAAGAATAGCAATCAGCCCCAGCATTTT
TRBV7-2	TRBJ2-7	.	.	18	CASSLTSPGLGNLYEQYF	TGTGCCAGCAGCTTAACTTCGCCGGGACTCGGGAACCTCTACGAGCAGTACTTC
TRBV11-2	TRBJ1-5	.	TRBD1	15	CASSPGTASDQPQHF	TGTGCCAGCAGCCCCGGGACAGCTAGCGATCAGCCCCAGCATTTT
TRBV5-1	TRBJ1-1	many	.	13	CASSVDGNTEAFF	TGCGCCAGCAGCGTGGACGGGAACACTGAAGCTTTCTTT
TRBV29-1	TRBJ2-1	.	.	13	CSVHNVEYNEQFF	TGCAGCGTCCACAACGTGGAGTACAATGAGCAGTTCTTC
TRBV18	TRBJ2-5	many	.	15	CASSPPGTLVETQYF	TGTGCCAGCTCACCGCCGGGGACGTTAGTTGAGACCCAGTACTTC
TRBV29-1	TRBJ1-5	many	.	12	CSVEDGHQPQHF	TGCAGCGTTGAAGACGGCCACCAGCCCCAGCATTTT
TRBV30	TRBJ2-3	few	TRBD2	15	CAWSRSGSPADTQYF	TGTGCCTGGAGTCGGAGCGGGAGCCCGGCGGATACGCAGTATTTT
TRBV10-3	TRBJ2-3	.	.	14	CTISLRMGTDTQYF	TGTACCATCAGTCTAAGAATGGGGACAGATACGCAGTATTTT
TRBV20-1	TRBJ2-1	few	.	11	CSATPGHEQFF	TGCAGTGCGACGCCAGGGCATGAGCAGTTCTTC
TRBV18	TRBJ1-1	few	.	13	CASSPGLGTEAFF	TGTGCCAGCTCACCTGGGTTAGGGACTGAAGCTTTCTTT
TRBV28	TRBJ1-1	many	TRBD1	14	CASSWGDRNTEAFF	TGTGCCAGCAGTTGGGGGGACAGGAACACTGAAGCTTTCTTT
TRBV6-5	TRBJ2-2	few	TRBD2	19	CASSKPGLAGPANTGELFF	TGTGCCAGCAGTAAACCGGGACTAGCGGGTCCAGCGAACACCGGGGAGCTGTTTTTT
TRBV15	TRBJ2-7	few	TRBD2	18	CATSRGGLAGGRSYEQYF	TGTGCCACCAGCAGAGGAGGCCTAGCGGGAGGCCGCTCCTACGAGCAGTACTTC
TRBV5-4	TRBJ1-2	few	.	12	CASSLYVGGYTF	TGTGCCAGCAGCTTATATGTAGGGGGCTACACCTTC
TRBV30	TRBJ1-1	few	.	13	CAWLRTGGTEAFF	TGTGCCTGGCTAAGGACCGGAGGCACTGAAGCTTTCTTT
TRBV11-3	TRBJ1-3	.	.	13	CASSSRSGNTIYF	TGTGCCAGCAGCTCGCGCTCTGGAAACACCATATATTTT
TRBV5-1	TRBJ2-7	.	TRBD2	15	CVSSLRTSGTYEQYF	TGCGTCAGCAGCTTGAGGACTAGCGGAACCTACGAGCAGTACTTC
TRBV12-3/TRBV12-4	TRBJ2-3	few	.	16	CASTFRVSASTDTQYF	TGTGCCAGCACCTTTCGGGTATCGGCGAGCACAGATACGCAGTATTTT
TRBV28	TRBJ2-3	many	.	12	CASRQPGDTQYF	TGTGCCAGCAGGCAGCCGGGGGATACGCAGTATTTT
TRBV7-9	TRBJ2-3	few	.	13	CASNERGTDTQYF	TGTGCCAGCAACGAGCGGGGCACAGATACGCAGTATTTT
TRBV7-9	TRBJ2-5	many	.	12	CASSLQIETQYF	TGTGCCAGCAGCTTGCAGATAGAGACCCAGTACTTC
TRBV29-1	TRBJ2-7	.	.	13	CSVEDGGYYEQYF	TGCAGCGTTGAAGATGGGGGTTACTACGAGCAGTACTTC
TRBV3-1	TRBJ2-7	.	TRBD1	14	CASSQGGGRYEQYF	TGTGCCAGCAGCCAAGGAGGGGGCCGCTACGAGCAGTACTTC
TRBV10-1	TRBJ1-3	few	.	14	CASSEGASGNTIYF	TGCGCCAGCAGCGAGGGAGCCTCTGGAAACACCATATATTTT
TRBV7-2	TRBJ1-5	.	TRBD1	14	CASSQDRGNQPQHF	TGTGCCAGCAGCCAGGACAGGGGAAATCAGCCCCAGCATTTT
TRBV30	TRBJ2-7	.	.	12	CAWNRGSYEQYF	TGTGCCTGGAATCGAGGGAGCTACGAGCAGTACTTC
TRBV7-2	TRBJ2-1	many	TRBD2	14	CASSLAVTSGIQFF	TGTGCCAGCAGCTTAGCGGTGACTAGCGGAATACAGTTCTTC
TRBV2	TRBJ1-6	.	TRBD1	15	CASRTGTGYNSPLHF	TGTGCCAGCAGAACCGGGACAGGGTATAATTCACCCCTCCACTTT
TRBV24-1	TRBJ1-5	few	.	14	CATSEAGPNQPQHF	TGTGCCACCAGTGAGGCGGGACCCAATCAGCCCCAGCATTTT
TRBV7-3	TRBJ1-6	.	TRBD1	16	CASSSRDRGSDSPLHF	TGTGCCAGCAGCTCGCGGGACAGGGGATCGGATTCACCCCTCCACTTT
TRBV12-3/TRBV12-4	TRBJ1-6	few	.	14	CASSAGTAYSPLHF	TGTGCCAGCAGTGCCGGGACGGCTTATTCACCCCTCCACTTT
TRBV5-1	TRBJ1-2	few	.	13	CASRELTPNGYTF	TGCGCCAGCAGGGAACTTACGCCCAATGGCTACACCTTC
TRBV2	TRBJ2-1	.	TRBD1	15	CATTGVGDSYNEQFF	TGTGCCACCACAGGGGTGGGGGACTCCTACAATGAGCAGTTCTTC
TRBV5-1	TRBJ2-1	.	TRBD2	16	CASSLSTSGNYNEQFF	TGCGCCAGCAGCTTGAGTACTAGCGGGAACTACAATGAGCAGTTCTTC